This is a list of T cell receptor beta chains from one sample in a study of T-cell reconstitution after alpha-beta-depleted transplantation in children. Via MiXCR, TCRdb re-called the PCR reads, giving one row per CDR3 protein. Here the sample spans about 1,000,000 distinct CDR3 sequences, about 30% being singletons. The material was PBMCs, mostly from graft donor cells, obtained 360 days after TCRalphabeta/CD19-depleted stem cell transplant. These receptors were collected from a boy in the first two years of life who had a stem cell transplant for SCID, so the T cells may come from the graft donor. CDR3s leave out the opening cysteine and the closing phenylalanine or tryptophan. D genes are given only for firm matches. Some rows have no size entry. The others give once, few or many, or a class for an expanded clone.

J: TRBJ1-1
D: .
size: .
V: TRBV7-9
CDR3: ASSLVSGVRLTGEAF

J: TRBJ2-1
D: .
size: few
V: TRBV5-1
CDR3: ASSLPVKASNVANEQF

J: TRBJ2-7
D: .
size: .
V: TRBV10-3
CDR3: ATGPGHPYEQY

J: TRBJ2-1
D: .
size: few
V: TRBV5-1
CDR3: ASRPGTPKYNEQF

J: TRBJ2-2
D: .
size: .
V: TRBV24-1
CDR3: ATEAENTGELF

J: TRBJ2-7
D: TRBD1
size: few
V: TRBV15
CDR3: ATSRVTTGGNEQY

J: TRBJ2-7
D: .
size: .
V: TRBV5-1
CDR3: ASSLAPSGPLGEQY

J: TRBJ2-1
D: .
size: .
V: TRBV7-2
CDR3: ASSLESPGNHEQF

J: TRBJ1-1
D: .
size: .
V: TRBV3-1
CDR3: ASSLDGVEAF

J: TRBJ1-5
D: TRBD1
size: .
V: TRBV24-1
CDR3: ATSDTPGTGDH

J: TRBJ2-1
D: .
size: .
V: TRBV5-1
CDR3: ASRPATGMPGGEQF

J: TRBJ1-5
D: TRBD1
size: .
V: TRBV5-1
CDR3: ASSHPGQTNQPQH

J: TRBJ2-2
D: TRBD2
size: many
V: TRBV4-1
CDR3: ASSHRGTIAGELF

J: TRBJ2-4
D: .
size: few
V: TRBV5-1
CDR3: ASLAGESPRLDIQY

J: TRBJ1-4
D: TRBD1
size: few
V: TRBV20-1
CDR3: SAEQGSNEKLF

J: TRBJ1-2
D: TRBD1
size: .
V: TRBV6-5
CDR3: ASSRQGRGYT

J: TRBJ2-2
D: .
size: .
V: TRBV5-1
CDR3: ASSRDYTGELF

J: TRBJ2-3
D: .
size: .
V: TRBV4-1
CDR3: ASSQGRGADSTDTQY

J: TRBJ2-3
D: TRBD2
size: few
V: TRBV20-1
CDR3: SAPFRGGRTDTQY

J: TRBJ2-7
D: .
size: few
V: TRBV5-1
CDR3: ASADSSYEQY

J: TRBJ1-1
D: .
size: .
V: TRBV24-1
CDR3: ATSDWDTEAF

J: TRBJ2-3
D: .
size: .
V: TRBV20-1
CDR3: SARGRGSTDTQY

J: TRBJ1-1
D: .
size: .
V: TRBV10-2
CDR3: ARRSGLNTEAF

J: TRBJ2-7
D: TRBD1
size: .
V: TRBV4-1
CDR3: ASSQAVHGQGRYEQY

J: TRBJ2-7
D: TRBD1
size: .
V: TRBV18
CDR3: ASTNTGTGTYEQY

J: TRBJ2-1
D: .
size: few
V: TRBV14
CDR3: ASSQTAHNEQF

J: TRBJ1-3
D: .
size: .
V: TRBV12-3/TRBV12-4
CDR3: ASSLRGRDPGNTIY

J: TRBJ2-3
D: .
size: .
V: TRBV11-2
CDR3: ASSSRRGAGADTQY

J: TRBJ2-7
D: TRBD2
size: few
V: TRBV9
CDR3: ASSVATSGSYEQY

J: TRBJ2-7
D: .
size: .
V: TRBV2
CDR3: ASSGVSSSYEQY

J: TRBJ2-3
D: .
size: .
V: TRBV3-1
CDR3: ASSQGGLADTQY

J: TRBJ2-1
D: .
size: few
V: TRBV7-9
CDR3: ASSLPEGAAEQF

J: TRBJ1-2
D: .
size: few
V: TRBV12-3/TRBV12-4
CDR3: ASSRSRTVHGYT

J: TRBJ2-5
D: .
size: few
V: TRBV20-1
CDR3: SASFEIQY

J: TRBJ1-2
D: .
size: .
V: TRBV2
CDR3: ASSPTQAGYGYT

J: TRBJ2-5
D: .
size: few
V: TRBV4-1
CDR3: ASSQEWSRALTKETQY

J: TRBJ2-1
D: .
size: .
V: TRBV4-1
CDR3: ASSQVLFYNEQF

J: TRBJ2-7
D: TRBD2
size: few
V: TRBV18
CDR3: ASSILGLAAEQY

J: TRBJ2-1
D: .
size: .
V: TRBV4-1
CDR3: ASSPLPPRSTGQF

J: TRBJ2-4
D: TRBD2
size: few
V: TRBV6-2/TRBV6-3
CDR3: ASSRTSGGARVQY

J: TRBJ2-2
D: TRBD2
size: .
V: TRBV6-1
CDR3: ASWPGGGAHGELF

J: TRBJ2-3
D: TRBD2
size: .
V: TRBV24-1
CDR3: ATSEPGTSTRDTQY

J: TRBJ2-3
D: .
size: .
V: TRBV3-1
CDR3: ASSQGQPGAGDTQY

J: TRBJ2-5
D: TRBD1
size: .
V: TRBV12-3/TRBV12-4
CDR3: ASSLYGLTGKETQY

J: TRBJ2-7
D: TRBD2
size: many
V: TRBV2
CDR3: ASRGLADYEQY

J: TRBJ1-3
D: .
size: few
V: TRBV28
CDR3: ASSSGTWAGNTIY

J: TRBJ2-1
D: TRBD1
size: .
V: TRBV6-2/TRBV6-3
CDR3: ASSSIDRAGEQF

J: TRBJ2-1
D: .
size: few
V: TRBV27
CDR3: ASSFYLGGENEQF

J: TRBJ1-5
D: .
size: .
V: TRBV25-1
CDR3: ASSEGGARNQPQH

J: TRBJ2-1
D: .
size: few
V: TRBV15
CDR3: ATSRDRGAERSTYNEQF

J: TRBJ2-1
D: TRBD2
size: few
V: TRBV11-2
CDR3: ASSVRRVAGGLLSYNEQF

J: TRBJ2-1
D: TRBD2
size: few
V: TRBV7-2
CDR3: ASSRQTSGGAENEQF

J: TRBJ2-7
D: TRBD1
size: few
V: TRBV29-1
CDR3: SVDRRGLISYEQY

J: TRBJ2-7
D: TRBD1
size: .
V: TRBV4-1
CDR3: ASSQPDRVSSYEQY